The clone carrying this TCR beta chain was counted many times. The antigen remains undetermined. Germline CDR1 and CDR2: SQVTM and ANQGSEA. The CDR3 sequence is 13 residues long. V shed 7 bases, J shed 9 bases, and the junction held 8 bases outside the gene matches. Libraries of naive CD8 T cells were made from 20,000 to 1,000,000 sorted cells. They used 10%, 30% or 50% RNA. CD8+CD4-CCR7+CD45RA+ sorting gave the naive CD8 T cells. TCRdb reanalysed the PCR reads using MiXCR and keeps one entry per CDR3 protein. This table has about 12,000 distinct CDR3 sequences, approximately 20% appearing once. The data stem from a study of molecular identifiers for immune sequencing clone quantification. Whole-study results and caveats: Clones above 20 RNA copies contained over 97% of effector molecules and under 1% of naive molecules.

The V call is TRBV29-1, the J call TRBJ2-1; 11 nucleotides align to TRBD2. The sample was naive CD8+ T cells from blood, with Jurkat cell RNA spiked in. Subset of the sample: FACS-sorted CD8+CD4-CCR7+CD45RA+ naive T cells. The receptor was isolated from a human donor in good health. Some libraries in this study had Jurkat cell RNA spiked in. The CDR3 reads CSAILAGEGEQFF. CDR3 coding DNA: TGCAGCGCCATACTAGCGGGAGAGGGTGAGCAGTTCTTC.